What follows describes a single T cell receptor (beta chain). CDR3 length: 14 amino acids. V was pared by 9 bases and J by 6 bases, with 21 bases between. In germline, CDR1 is MDHEN, CDR2 SYDVKM. This entry comes from a study of T cell changes during pregnancy in multiple sclerosis. The table came from immunoSEQ multiplex PCR; TCRdb's copy has only in-frame clones and leaves some out. The sample has 50,000 to 80,000 clones, roughly 92% seen once. The V gene is TRBV28, the J gene TRBJ2-7; D is possibly TRBD2 (6 bases). Sequencing was performed on peripheral blood, taken in the second trimester of pregnancy. The source is a female donor with multiple sclerosis, enrolled in a pregnancy study. The CDR3 sequence: CARIAEGSEREQYF. As DNA, the CDR3 is TGTGCCAGAATAGCGGAGGGCAGCGAGCGCGAGCAGTACTTC.